This is a list of T cell receptor beta chains from one sample in a study of T cell repertoires in cytomegalovirus infection. In TCRdb, the reads were re-called with MiXCR into one record per CDR3 protein. This sample has under 450,000 distinct CDR3 sequences; roughly 36% occur once, and the top ten carry approximately 13%. The antigens of these receptors remain unknown. The sample was cultured PBMCs, taken from culture after CMV antigen stimulation. The receptors were gathered from a human donor in good health (CMV status not recorded). Some clones in this sample may be carry-over from other donors' samples. Both conserved end residues are part of each CDR3. The order of the fields is V gene, J gene, CDR3 protein.

>TRBV20-1|TRBJ2-7
CSATDRKSPYEQYF
>TRBV12-3/TRBV12-4|TRBJ2-1
CASSIQAVQPYNEQFF
>TRBV7-2|TRBJ1-2
CASSFDIDYGYTF
>TRBV7-2|TRBJ1-1
CASGRDMNTEAFF
>TRBV10-1|TRBJ1-2
CASSDPRDGEIYGYTF
>TRBV4-1|TRBJ2-7
CASSQVDGRDEQYF
>TRBV20-1|TRBJ2-1
CSVLAESSYNEQFF
>TRBV19|TRBJ1-5
CASSMPRSPSYSNQPQHF
>TRBV7-2|TRBJ2-1
CASSFDRGAHNEQFF
>TRBV27|TRBJ2-1
CASSTPGLATRGDEQFF
>TRBV5-4|TRBJ1-4
CASSLTGGADEKLFF
>TRBV5-1|TRBJ2-1
CASSKFPGTSGFSSYNEQFF
>TRBV5-1|TRBJ2-2
CASSWTSRGNTGELFF
>TRBV19|TRBJ1-1
CASSPSGQGSVNTEAFF
>TRBV4-1|TRBJ1-6
CASSQGSYNSPLHF
>TRBV7-2|TRBJ2-1
CASSLVGLSSYNEQSF
>TRBV12-3/TRBV12-4|TRBJ2-3
CASSLGQLDTQYF
>TRBV9|TRBJ2-1
CASSVEAYGGKSYNEQFF
>TRBV20-1|TRBJ2-2
CSARGGTGNTGELFF
>TRBV27|TRBJ1-1
CASSLTGSNTEAFF
>TRBV5-1|TRBJ2-7
CASSLGRNNEQYF
>TRBV20-1|TRBJ2-1
CSARDLLGLAGDEQFF
>TRBV7-2|TRBJ2-5
CASSSQRGEYQETQYF
>TRBV7-9|TRBJ1-1
CASSPRVGGGEAFF
>TRBV5-4|TRBJ1-5
CASSKQGTEQPQHF
>TRBV7-9|TRBJ1-1
CASSLSHVAEAFF
>TRBV29-1|TRBJ2-3
CSVSGGASTDTQYF
>TRBV18|TRBJ2-5
CASSPPQERETQYF
>TRBV4-3|TRBJ2-3
CASSPVLRGTDTQYF
>TRBV19|TRBJ2-6
CASGRGTGVSGANVLTF
>TRBV5-1|TRBJ1-1
CASSSGGAKNTEAFF
>TRBV6-2/TRBV6-3|TRBJ2-1
CASSLPGLVNEQFF
>TRBV19|TRBJ2-1
CASSKASSSYNEQFF
>TRBV20-1|TRBJ1-2
CSDRGPAHYGYTF
>TRBV11-2|TRBJ2-1
CASSLAAGGHNEQFF
>TRBV29-1|TRBJ2-3
CSVEQGGYTQYF
>TRBV4-1|TRBJ2-1
CASSQDILAGGAEQFF
>TRBV7-9|TRBJ2-5
CASSDPTEGQETQYF
>TRBV12-3/TRBV12-4|TRBJ2-4
CASSLTGQNIQYF
>TRBV7-2|TRBJ2-7
CASSLNRLHEQYF
>TRBV12-5|TRBJ2-3
CASGLVGELGTDTQYF
>TRBV5-1|TRBJ2-5
CASSTRQAKETQYF
>TRBV15|TRBJ1-4
CATSRNDRGNEKLFF
>TRBV10-2|TRBJ1-2
CASGLGGRDGYTF
>TRBV7-2|TRBJ1-1
CASSPGQGSAEAFF
>TRBV12-3/TRBV12-4|TRBJ2-5
CASSFGGGSGRGWQTQYF
>TRBV7-3|TRBJ2-7
CASSLTGQGENEQYF
>TRBV7-9|TRBJ2-5
CASSSNRLAGGETQYF
>TRBV27|TRBJ2-7
CASSLSVGYEQYF
>TRBV11-2|TRBJ2-1
CASSYRLADDYNEQFF
>TRBV27|TRBJ1-1
CASSFRRTGGYTEAFF
>TRBV19|TRBJ2-3
CASSRDRGSLTDTQYF
>TRBV12-3/TRBV12-4|TRBJ1-1
CASSPAGTGLVAFF
>TRBV19|TRBJ2-3
CASGGTSTDTQYF
>TRBV12-3/TRBV12-4|TRBJ2-3
CASSPSRGGNSGTQYF
>TRBV20-1|TRBJ2-3
CSASRQSSTDTQYF